Sequencing of this T cell receptor (beta chain) was carried out in a study of blood T cell repertoires in COVID-19. Study-level background: Some COVID-19 samples were acute and others convalescent; all came from the United States, Italy and Spain. T cells, B-cell-depleted T cells, or PBMCs supplied cDNA or gDNA.

Original analysis: Nucleated cell counts were estimated from reference gene primer amplification. The assay was immunoSEQ multiplex PCR, and TCRdb's table has in-frame clones only and misses some. V, J and clone size reflect that table, while D and trimming were determined from the DNA. Found here are roughly 55,000 clones, 90% of them singletons; the top ten hold approximately 14%. The CDR3 has 14 residues. The V gene's germline CDR1 is ENHRY and CDR2 SYGVKD. The V gene lost 5 bases and the J gene lost 3 bases, with 11 bases spanning the gap. The chain is built from TRBV10-3 and TRBJ1-5, with TRBD1 as a possible D gene (5 bases). This sequence originates from a human donor with active COVID-19. The donor label of this sample is uncertain. Sequencing was carried out using peripheral blood. CDR3: CAISTGIDNQPQHF. The CDR3 coding sequence is TGTGCCATCAGTACAGGTATTGACAATCAGCCCCAGCATTTT.